The sample holds a few counts of the clone carrying this T cell receptor (beta chain). A junction end diverges from the germline sequence, so it may reflect a read error. Treatment noted: randomized to nivolumab then ipilimumab (arm A) or the reverse (arm B). Per the germline V gene, CDR1 is SGHNT and CDR2 is YYREEE (reference sequence). The CDR3 extends over 15 amino acids. This sample stems from a study of sequential checkpoint blockade in melanoma. The repertoire was sequenced with immunoSEQ multiplex PCR; TCRdb's copy has only in-frame clones and lacks some. The data show about 11,000 clones, more than 50% seen once.

This TCR was sampled from a human donor with melanoma. The material sequenced was CD8+ T cells sorted from blood (inferred from file names), taken from a patient given nivolumab and ipilimumab in sequence. The V gene is TRBV5-4, the J gene TRBJ1-1; a weak D match, TRBD1 (6 bases). The CDR3 spells CASSQGGGGWTEAFF. The CDR3 nucleotides are TGCGCCAGCAGCCAAGGGGGAGGGGGATGGACTGAAGCTTTCTTT.